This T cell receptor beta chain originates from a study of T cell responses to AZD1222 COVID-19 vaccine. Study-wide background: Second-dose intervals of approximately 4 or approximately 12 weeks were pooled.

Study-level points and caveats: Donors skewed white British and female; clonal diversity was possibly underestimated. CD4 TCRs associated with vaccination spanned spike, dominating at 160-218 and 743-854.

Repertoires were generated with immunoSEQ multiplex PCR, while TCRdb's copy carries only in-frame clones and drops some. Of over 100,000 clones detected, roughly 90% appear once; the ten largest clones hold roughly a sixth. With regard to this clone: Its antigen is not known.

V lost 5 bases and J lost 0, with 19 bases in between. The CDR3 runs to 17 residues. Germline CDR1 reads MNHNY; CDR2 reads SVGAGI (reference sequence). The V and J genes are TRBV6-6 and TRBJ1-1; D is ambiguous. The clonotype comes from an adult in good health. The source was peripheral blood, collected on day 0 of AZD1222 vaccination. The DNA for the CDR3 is TGTGCCAGCAGTCCCCTGTTTGAACAGCCCTTGAACACTGAAGCTTTCTTT. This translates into CASSPLFEQPLNTEAFF.